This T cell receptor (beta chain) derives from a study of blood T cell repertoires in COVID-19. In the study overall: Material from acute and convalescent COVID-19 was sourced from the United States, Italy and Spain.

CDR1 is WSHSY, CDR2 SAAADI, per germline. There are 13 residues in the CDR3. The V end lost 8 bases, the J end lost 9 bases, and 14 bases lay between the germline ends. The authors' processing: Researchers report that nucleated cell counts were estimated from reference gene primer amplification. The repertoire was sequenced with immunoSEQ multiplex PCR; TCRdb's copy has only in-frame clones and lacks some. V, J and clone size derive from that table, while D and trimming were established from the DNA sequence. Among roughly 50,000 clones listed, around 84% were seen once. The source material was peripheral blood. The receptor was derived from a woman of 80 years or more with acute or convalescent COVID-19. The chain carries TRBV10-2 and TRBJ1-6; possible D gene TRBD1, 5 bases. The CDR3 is CASVRGVGSPLHF. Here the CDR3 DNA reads TGCGCCAGCGTGCGGGGGGTAGGTTCACCCCTCCACTTT.